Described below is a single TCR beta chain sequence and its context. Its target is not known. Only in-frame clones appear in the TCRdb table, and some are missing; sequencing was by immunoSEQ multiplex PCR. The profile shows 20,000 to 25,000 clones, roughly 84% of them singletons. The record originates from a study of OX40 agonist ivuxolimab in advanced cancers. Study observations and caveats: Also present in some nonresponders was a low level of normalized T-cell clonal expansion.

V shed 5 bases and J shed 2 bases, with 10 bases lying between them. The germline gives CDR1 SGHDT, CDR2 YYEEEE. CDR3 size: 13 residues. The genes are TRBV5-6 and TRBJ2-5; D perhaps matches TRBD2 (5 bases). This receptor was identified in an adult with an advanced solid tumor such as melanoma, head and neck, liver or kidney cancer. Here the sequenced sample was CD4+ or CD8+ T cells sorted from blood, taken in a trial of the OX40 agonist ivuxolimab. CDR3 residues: CASSPTRQETQYF. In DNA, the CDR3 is TGTGCCAGCAGTCCCACTAGGCAAGAGACCCAGTACTTC.